This T cell receptor (beta chain) was recorded in a study of control samples from healthy donors and cancer patients. The table came from immunoSEQ multiplex PCR; TCRdb's copy has only in-frame clones and leaves some out. The table shows some 130,000 clones, with 88% occurring only once. The CDR3 consists of 18 residues. Germline V gives CDR1 MDHEN, CDR2 SYDVKM. J was trimmed by 0 bases and V by 3 bases; bases with no gene match: 13. The sequence was obtained from a woman under 40 in good health. Sequenced: blood. The genes are TRBV28 and TRBJ1-1, with 7 nucleotides matching TRBD1. The CDR3 sequence: CASSFHPGQHLMNTEAFF. CDR3 coding DNA: TGTGCCAGCAGTTTCCATCCGGGACAGCACCTTATGAACACTGAAGCTTTCTTT.